This T cell receptor (beta chain) emerged from a study of T cells after posttransplantation cyclophosphamide. Regarding the study as a whole: Blood and skin or GI T cell repertoires showed limited TRB overlap. Recipient CMV seropositivity and CMV reactivation strongly tracked TRB clonality.

Comment on this clone: The antigen is unknown. The same CDR3 is also encoded by other DNA sequences in this sample.

Busulfan-fludarabine conditioning, marrow transplant, and cyclophosphamide on days +3 and +4 were administered. TCRdb's table, derived via immunoSEQ multiplex PCR, lists solely in-frame clones and lacks some. Here the sample spans about 42,000 clones, 90% being singletons. Germline CDR1 and CDR2: LNHNV and YYDKDF (reference sequence). V shed 9 bases and J shed 4 bases, with 10 bases lying between them. CDR3 length: 12 residues. This rearrangement joins TRBV15 to TRBJ1-3; D remains ambiguous. The sequences come from PBMCs, collected around 63 days after allogeneic stem cell transplant with posttransplant cyclophosphamide. The source is a male patient aged 55 to 70 who received an allogeneic stem cell transplant from a related donor and was CMV-positive. Some T cells may possibly be graft donor cells. CDR3 sequence (DNA): TGTGCCACGAGTCTGGTCGGAAACACCATATATTTT. Its translation: CATSLVGNTIYF. Full variable domain (rest looked up from reference TRBV15 and TRBJ1-3): DAMVIQNPRYQVTQFGKPVTLSCSQTLNHNVMYWYQQKSSQAPKLLFHYYDKDFNNEADTPDNFQSRRPNTSFCFLDIRSPGLGDTAMYLCATSLVGNTIYFGEGSWLTVV.